Below are 27 T cell receptor beta chains sequenced from a single sample in a study of T cell responses to AZD1222 COVID-19 vaccine. Clones were sequenced by immunoSEQ multiplex PCR, and TCRdb holds only the in-frame ones, with some missing. The sample has approximately 100,000 clones; about 89% are singletons. The sequencing here drew on peripheral blood, taken on day 0 of AZD1222 vaccination. The receptors here all came from an adult in good health.

This clone was seen a few times. This chain joins TRBV7-9 and TRBJ2-1; D is undetermined. The ends were cut back, 1 base at V and 6 bases at J, with 4 bases in the middle. Germline assignment: CDR1 SEHNR and CDR2 FQNEAQ (reference sequence). The CDR3 length is 12 residues. In nucleotides, the CDR3 is TGTGCCAGCAGCTTAGGATTCAATGAGCAGTTCTTC. Translated, it gives CASSLGFNEQFF.

CDR3 bases: TGTGCCAGCAGCCCCCACGGCGGAAGCTCCTACAATGAGCAGTTCTTC. Its protein is CASSPHGGSSYNEQFF. The J gene is TRBJ2-1, the V gene TRBV9, with D hard to call. Trimming took off 4 bases at V and 0 bases at J, with 14 bases between the two ends. The CDR3 has 16 residues. Germline CDR1 reads SGDLS; CDR2 reads YYNGEE.

This rearrangement joins TRBV5-6 to TRBJ2-5; D remains unclear. This CDR3 region has 14 residues. CDR1 SGHDT and CDR2 YYEEEE come from the germline V gene. The V gene lost 4 bases and the J gene lost 9 bases, with 19 bases spanning the gap. CDR3 nucleotide sequence: TGTGCCAGCAGCACGGCGATAGTGGACCCGGCCCAGTACTTC. Protein product: CASSTAIVDPAQYF.

V usage is TRBV10-1 and J usage is TRBJ2-3; no clear D gene. V lost 6 bases and J lost 2, with 9 bases in between. Germline V CDR1 and CDR2: WNHNN, SYGVQD (reference sequence). CDR3 length: 13 amino acids. The CDR3 nucleotides read TGCGCCAGCAGAGCGACCAACACAGATACGCAGTATTTT. This codes for CASRATNTDTQYF.

CDR3 coding DNA: TGTGCCAGCAGCAAAGATGGGGGTGGCGGCTACACCTTC. Its translation: CASSKDGGGGYTF. The genes are TRBV21-1 and TRBJ1-2. TRBV21-1 is a pseudogene. There are 13 residues in the CDR3.

CDR3 sequence reads: CASTSRITETQYF. In nucleotides, the CDR3 is TGTGCCAGCACCTCGCGGATAACAGAGACCCAGTACTTC. This rearrangement joins TRBV3-1 (or the pseudogene TRBV3-2) to TRBJ2-5; D is unclear. V was trimmed by 7 bases and J by 4 bases, leaving 13 bases between them. CDR3 length: 13 amino acids. Germline CDR1 LGHDT, CDR2 YNNKEL (reference sequence).

This chain links TRBV10-1 with TRBJ1-1; 9 bases are shared with TRBD1. The CDR3 length is 15 residues. J lost 5 bases, V lost 6 bases, and 10 bases had no gene match. Germline lookup yields CDR1 WNHNN and CDR2 SYGVQD (reference sequence). The CDR3 spells CASSENGQGMTEAFF. CDR3 in DNA: TGCGCCAGCAGCGAAAACGGACAGGGGATGACTGAAGCTTTCTTT.

The rearrangement links TRBV6-4 to TRBJ1-2; D is ambiguous. In germline, CDR1 is MRHNA, CDR2 SNTAGT. The CDR3 is 10 residues long. V was shortened by 10 bases and J by 4 bases, with 7 bases between the two germline ends. Here the CDR3 DNA reads TGTGCCAAACGACCCTATGGCTACACCTTC. Its protein product is CAKRPYGYTF.

CDR3 loop: CASGSGELREQYF. In nucleotides, the CDR3 is TGTGCTAGTGGTTCAGGGGAACTACGGGAGCAGTACTTC. The rearrangement uses TRBV12-5 and TRBJ2-7; D might be TRBD1 (6 bases). The CDR3 has 13 residues. Germline CDR1 and CDR2: LGHNT and FRNRAP. V lost 4 bases, J lost 7 bases, and 14 bases lay in between.

The chain has TRBV11-2 and TRBJ1-4; TRBD1 might be the D (5 bases). The CDR3 is made up of 14 amino acids. CDR1 SGHAT and CDR2 FQNNGV come from the germline V gene. V dropped 5 bases and J dropped 4 bases, with 11 bases sitting between them. This chain's CDR3 is CASSPDRDNEKLFF. The CDR3 DNA reads TGTGCCAGCAGCCCTGACAGAGATAATGAAAAACTGTTTTTT. The full variable domain, in which reference TRBV11-2 and TRBJ1-4 provide the parts outside the CDR3, is EAGVAQSPRYKIIEKRQSVAFWCNPISGHATLYWYQQILGQGPKLLIQFQNNGVVDDSQLPKDRFSAERLKGVDSTLKIQPAKLEDSAVYLCASSPDRDNEKLFFGSGTQLSVL.

The J gene is TRBJ2-1, the V gene TRBV2, with D possibly matching TRBD2 (5 bases). Deletions cut 6 bases from V and 9 bases from J, with 15 bases between. The CDR3 spans 13 residues. Germline V lookup: CDR1 SNHLY, CDR2 FYNNEI. Written as DNA, the CDR3 is TGTGCCAGCAGAGGGCTGTGGAGGAGTGAGCAGTTCTTC. Translated: CASRGLWRSEQFF.

The chain employs TRBV11-3 and TRBJ1-1; 10 nucleotides match TRBD1. Germline-derived CDR1 and CDR2 are SGHNT and YENEEA. There are 16 residues in the CDR3. Trimming at V came to 5 bases and at J to 0 bases, leaving 6 bases not matched to a gene. CDR3 in DNA: TGTGCCAGCAGCCCCGGTGGGACAGGGGTGAACACTGAAGCTTTCTTT. Encoded protein: CASSPGGTGVNTEAFF.

This clone was found a few times. The rearrangement joins TRBV5-4 to TRBJ2-3; the match to TRBD2 covers 13 bases. This CDR3 spans 16 amino acids. Germline CDR1 is SGHNT and CDR2 is YYREEE (reference sequence). V shed 4 bases, J shed 2 bases, and the junction held 4 bases outside the gene matches. CDR3 in amino acids: CASSRGLAGLTDTQYF. The CDR3, as DNA: TGTGCCAGCAGCAGGGGACTAGCGGGGCTCACAGATACGCAGTATTTT.

This clone occurred once. This chain links TRBV12-3 or TRBV12-4 with TRBJ2-1; D uncertain. Between the trimmed V and J ends, which lost 6 bases and 7 bases, there was a span of 10 bases. CDR3 length: 12 residues. CDR3 region: CASSSPSNEQFF. DNA for the CDR3: TGTGCCAGCAGCAGCCCGAGTAATGAGCAGTTCTTC.

The chain employs TRBV14 and TRBJ1-2; D is unresolved. The CDR3 contains 14 residues. CDR1 is SGHDN and CDR2 is FVKESK in the germline V gene. The ends were cut back, 5 bases at V and 4 bases at J, with 14 bases in the middle. CDR3 DNA: TGTGCCAGCAGCTCACGTGGGGAGGCCTATGGCTACACCTTC. The encoded protein is CASSSRGEAYGYTF.

This sequence joins TRBV7-2 and TRBJ1-5; possibly TRBD1 for D (5 bases). V was clipped by 3 bases and J by 7 bases, with 7 bases between them. Germline V gives CDR1 SGHTA, CDR2 FQGNSA. The CDR3 loop spans 12 amino acids. The DNA of the CDR3 is TGTGCCAGCAGCTTGGGGGGGCAGCCCCAGCATTTT. Its protein is CASSLGGQPQHF.

The chain couples TRBV2 to TRBJ2-1, with 7 bases fitting TRBD2. Germline V lookup: CDR1 SNHLY, CDR2 FYNNEI. J lost 2 bases, V lost 4 bases, and 8 bases had no gene match. CDR3 size: 16 residues. The CDR3 sequence: CASSGGGAGTYNEQFF. The CDR3 DNA is TGTGCCAGCAGTGGCGGGGGAGCTGGGACCTACAATGAGCAGTTCTTC.

This sequence joins TRBV10-3 and TRBJ1-5, with 7 bases that match TRBD1. The CDR3 length is 15 residues. The ends lost 2 bases at V and 0 bases at J; junction bases unmatched: 1. Germline CDR1 reads ENHRY; CDR2 reads SYGVKD. CDR3 sequence reads: CAISEAGGSNQPQHF. The CDR3, as DNA: TGTGCCATCAGTGAGGCAGGGGGTAGCAATCAGCCCCAGCATTTT.

This chain joins TRBV15 and TRBJ2-5; the match to TRBD1 covers 9 bases. J lost 3 bases, V lost 1 base, and 12 bases had no gene match. CDR3 length: 18 amino acids. The germline CDR1 and CDR2 sequences are LNHNV and YYDKDF (reference sequence). The CDR3 is CATSRAAHRTGVEETQYF. The CDR3 DNA reads TGTGCCACCAGCAGAGCCGCCCACAGGACAGGGGTCGAAGAGACCCAGTACTTC.

This chain links TRBV2 with TRBJ1-1; D may be TRBD1 (5 bases). CDR1 and CDR2 (germline): SNHLY, FYNNEI. V lost 8 bases to trimming and J lost 1 base, with 11 bases between them. This CDR3 is built from 13 residues. CDR3 sequence (DNA): TGTGCCAGCTCTGCAGGGACGAACACTGAAGCTTTCTTT. Its translation is CASSAGTNTEAFF.

The gene calls are TRBV5-1 and TRBJ1-5; D perhaps matches TRBD1 (5 bases). This CDR3 spans 13 amino acids. The V end was cut by 4 bases, the J end by 3 bases, with 8 bases between. CDR1 and CDR2 from the germline V gene are SGHRS and YFSETQ. CDR3 nucleotide sequence: TGCGCCAGCAGCCCCGGGACCAATCAGCCCCAGCATTTT. This translates into CASSPGTNQPQHF.

The chain is built from TRBV6-1 and TRBJ1-5; D may be TRBD1 (5 bases). CDR3 size: 15 residues. The ends were cut back, 1 base at V and 6 bases at J, with 13 bases in the middle. CDR1 MNHNS and CDR2 SASEGT come from the germline V gene. The CDR3 loop is CASSEEGGGSQPQHF. The CDR3 DNA reads as TGTGCCAGCAGTGAAGAAGGTGGGGGGAGTCAGCCCCAGCATTTT.

V gene TRBV4-2 combines with J gene TRBJ1-5; perhaps TRBD1 as D (6 bases). This CDR3 is 17 amino acids long. Germline-derived CDR1 and CDR2 are LGHNA and YNFKEQ. V was pared by 0 bases and J by 2 bases, with 14 bases between. The CDR3: CASSQDARGGGNQPQHF. As DNA, the CDR3 is TGTGCCAGCAGCCAAGATGCGAGGGGGGGCGGCAATCAGCCCCAGCATTTT.

This chain connects TRBV30 to TRBJ1-2; TRBD1 might be the D (5 bases). V dropped 1 base and J dropped 2 bases, with 11 bases sitting between them. Germline CDR1 GTSNPN, CDR2 SVGIG (reference sequence). This CDR3 comprises 14 residues. This CDR3 is CAWSAGRVNYGYTF. The CDR3 nucleotides read TGTGCCTGGAGTGCAGGCAGGGTGAACTATGGCTACACCTTC.

The chain links TRBV7-3 to TRBJ1-1; maybe TRBD1 (5 bases). The germline CDR1 and CDR2 sequences are SGHTA and FQGTGA. The CDR3 totals 13 residues. The V gene lost 4 bases and the J gene lost 3 bases, with 9 bases spanning the gap. The CDR3 loop is CASSSDSYTEAFF. In DNA, the CDR3 is TGTGCCAGCAGCTCAGACAGTTACACTGAAGCTTTCTTT. The variable domain in full, with the rest retrieved from reference TRBV7-3 and TRBJ1-1, is GAGVSQTPSNKVTEKGKYVELRCDPISGHTALYWYRQSLGQGPEFLIYFQGTGAADDSGLPNDRFFAVRPEGSVSTLKIQRTERGDSAVYLCASSSDSYTEAFFGQGTRLTVV.

The gene calls are TRBV12-5 and TRBJ1-2, with a tentative D call TRBD1 (6 bases). Between the trimmed V and J ends, which lost 0 bases and 8 bases, there was a span of 19 bases. Germline assignment: CDR1 LGHNT and CDR2 FRNRAP. This CDR3 comprises 16 residues. CDR3 coding DNA: TGTGCTAGTGGTTTGGTTCTACAGGGCCAGGTGGACGGCTACACCTTC. This translates into CASGLVLQGQVDGYTF.

The V call is TRBV5-1, the J call TRBJ1-1; D is unclear. The CDR3 covers 14 residues. Trimming stripped 4 bases from V and 1 base from J, with 11 bases between. Germline CDR1 reads SGHRS; CDR2 reads YFSETQ. The CDR3 DNA reads TGCGCCAGCAGCCAAAGGGAGCCGAACACTGAAGCTTTCTTT. It specifies CASSQREPNTEAFF.